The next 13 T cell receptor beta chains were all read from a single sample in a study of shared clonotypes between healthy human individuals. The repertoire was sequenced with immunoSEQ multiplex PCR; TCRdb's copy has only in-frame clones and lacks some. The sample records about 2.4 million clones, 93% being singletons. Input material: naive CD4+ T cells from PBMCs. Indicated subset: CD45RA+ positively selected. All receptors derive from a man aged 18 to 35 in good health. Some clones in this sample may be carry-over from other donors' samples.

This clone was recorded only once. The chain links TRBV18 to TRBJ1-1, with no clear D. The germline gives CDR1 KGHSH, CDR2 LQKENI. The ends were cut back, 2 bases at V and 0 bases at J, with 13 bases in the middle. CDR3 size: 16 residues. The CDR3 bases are TGTGCCAGCTCACCAGGGGATCAGGCAATGAACACTGAAGCTTTCTTT. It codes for CASSPGDQAMNTEAFF.

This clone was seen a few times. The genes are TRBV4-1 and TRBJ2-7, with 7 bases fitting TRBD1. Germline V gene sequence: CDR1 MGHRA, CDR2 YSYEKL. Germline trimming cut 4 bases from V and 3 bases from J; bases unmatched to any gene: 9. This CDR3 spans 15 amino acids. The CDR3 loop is CASSLPGTEVYEQYF. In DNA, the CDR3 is TGCGCCAGCAGCCTCCCCGGGACAGAGGTCTACGAGCAGTACTTC.

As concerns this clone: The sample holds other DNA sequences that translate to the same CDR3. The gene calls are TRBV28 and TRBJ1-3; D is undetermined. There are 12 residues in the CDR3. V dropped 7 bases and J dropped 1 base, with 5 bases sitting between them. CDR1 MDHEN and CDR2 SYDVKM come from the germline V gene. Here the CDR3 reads CASTTSGNTIYF. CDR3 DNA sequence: TGTGCCAGCACCACGTCTGGAAACACCATATATTTT.

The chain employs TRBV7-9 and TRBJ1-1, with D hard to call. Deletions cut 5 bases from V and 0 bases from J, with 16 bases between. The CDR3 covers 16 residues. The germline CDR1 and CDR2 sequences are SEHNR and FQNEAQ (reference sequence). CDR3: CASSPRANILNTEAFF. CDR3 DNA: TGTGCCAGCAGCCCCCGGGCCAACATCCTGAACACTGAAGCTTTCTTT.

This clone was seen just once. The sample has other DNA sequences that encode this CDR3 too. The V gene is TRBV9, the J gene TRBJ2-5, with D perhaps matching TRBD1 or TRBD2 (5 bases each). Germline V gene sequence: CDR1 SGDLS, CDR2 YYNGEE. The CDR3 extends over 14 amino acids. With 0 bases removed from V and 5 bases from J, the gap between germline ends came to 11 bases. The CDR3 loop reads CASSVDRGRETQYF. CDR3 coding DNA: TGTGCCAGCAGCGTAGATCGGGGACGGGAGACCCAGTACTTC.

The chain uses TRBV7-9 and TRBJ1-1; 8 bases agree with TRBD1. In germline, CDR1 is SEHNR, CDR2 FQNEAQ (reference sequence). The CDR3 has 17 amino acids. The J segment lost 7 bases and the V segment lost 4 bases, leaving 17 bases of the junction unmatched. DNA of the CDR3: TGTGCCAGCAGCTGGTCGACAGGGGAGGTAGTCGAGTTTGAAGCTTTCTTT. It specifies CASSWSTGEVVEFEAFF. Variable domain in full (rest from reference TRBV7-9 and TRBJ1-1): DTGVSQNPRHKITKRGQNVTFRCDPISEHNRLYWYRQTLGQGPEFLTYFQNEAQLEKSRLLSDRFSAERPKGSFSTLEIQRTEQGDSAMYLCASSWSTGEVVEFEAFFGQGTRLTVV.

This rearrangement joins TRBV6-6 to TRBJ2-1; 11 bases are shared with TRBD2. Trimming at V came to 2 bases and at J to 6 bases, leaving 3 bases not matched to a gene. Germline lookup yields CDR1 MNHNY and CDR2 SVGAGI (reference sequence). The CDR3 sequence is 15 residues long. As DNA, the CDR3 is TGTGCCAGCAGTTACACAGGACTAGCGGGCAATGAGCAGTTCTTC. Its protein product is CASSYTGLAGNEQFF.

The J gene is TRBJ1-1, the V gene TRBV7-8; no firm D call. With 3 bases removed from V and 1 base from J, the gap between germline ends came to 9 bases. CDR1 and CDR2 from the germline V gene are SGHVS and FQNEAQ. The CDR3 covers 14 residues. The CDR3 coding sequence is TGTGCCAGCAGCTTGTTACAGCCGAACACTGAAGCTTTCTTT. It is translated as CASSLLQPNTEAFF.

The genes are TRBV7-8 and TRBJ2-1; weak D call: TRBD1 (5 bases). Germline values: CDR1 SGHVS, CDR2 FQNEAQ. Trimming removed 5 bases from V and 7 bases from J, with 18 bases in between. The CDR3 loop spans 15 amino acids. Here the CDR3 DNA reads TGTGCCAGCAGCGGACACGGAGCCGGGCGGAATGAGCAGTTCTTC. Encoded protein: CASSGHGAGRNEQFF.

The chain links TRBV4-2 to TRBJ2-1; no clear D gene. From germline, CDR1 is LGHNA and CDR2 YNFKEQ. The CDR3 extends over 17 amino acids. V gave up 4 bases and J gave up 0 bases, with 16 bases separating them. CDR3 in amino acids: CASSPGARFFSYNEQFF. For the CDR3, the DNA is TGTGCCAGCAGCCCAGGAGCTCGATTTTTCTCCTACAATGAGCAGTTCTTC.

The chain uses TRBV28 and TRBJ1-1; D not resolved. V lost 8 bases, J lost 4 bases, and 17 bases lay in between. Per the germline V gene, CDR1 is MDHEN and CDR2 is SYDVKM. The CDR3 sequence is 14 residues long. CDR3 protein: CASQIRMMATEAFF. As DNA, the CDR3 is TGTGCCAGCCAAATCAGGATGATGGCCACTGAAGCTTTCTTT.

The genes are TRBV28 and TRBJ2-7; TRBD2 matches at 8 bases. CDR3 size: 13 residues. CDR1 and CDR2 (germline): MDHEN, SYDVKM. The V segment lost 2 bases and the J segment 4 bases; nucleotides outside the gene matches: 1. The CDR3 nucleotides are TGTGCCAGCAGTTTACGGGGGGGGTACGAGCAGTACTTC. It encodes CASSLRGGYEQYF.

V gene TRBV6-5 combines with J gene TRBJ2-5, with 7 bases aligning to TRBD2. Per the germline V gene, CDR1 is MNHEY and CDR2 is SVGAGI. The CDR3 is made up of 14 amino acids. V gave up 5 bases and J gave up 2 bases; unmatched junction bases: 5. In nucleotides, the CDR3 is TGTGCCAGCAGTCGGGACTACGTTCAAGAGACCCAGTACTTC. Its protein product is CASSRDYVQETQYF.